The rows below give T cell receptor beta chains drawn from one sample of a study of patients and donors after allogeneic stem cell transplantation. Each CDR3 protein gets one entry after TCRdb re-called the RT-PCR reads with MiXCR. Of 410,000 or so distinct CDR3 sequences in the sample, more than 15% were seen once. The source material was blood, either unsorted or a sorted T cell fraction (not recorded which). The receptors were gathered from a human donor who was either an allogeneic HSCT recipient or a stem cell or donor lymphocyte infusion donor (not recorded which). It is not recorded whose cells these are; they may come from a transplant donor. Each CDR3 is given with its conserved first and last residue. A D gene is named only where the DNA matches it firmly. Where a row states a size, it is once, few, many or the class of an expanded clone; other rows omit it.

cdr3_nt | cdr3_aa | j_call | clone_size | v_call | d_call
TGTGCCAGCGACAGGAGGAACACTGAAGCTTTCTTT | CASDRRNTEAFF | TRBJ1-1 | few | TRBV2 | .
TGTGCCAGCAGCTACCTTAGCGGGAGGGCAGAGACCCAGTACTTC | CASSYLSGRAETQYF | TRBJ2-5 | . | TRBV7-9 | TRBD2
TGTGCCAGCAGCCCCTTGGGGAGGGACACAGATACGCAGTATTTT | CASSPLGRDTDTQYF | TRBJ2-3 | . | TRBV7-8 | TRBD2
TGCAGTGCTATCTCCGGGACAGGGATCTATGAGCAGTTCTTC | CSAISGTGIYEQFF | TRBJ2-1 | . | TRBV20-1 | TRBD1
TGTGCCAGCAGCTCCCCGACAGGGGGAGAAAAACTGTTTTTT | CASSSPTGGEKLFF | TRBJ1-4 | . | TRBV5-5 | TRBD1
TGCAGTGCTAGAGGGATGACAGATACGCAGTATTTT | CSARGMTDTQYF | TRBJ2-3 | . | TRBV20-1 | .
TGCGCCAGCAGCCAAGTCCCAGGGGGGGGCTCCTACAATGAGCAGTTCTTC | CASSQVPGGGSYNEQFF | TRBJ2-1 | . | TRBV4-1 | .
TGTGCCAGTTACAGGGAGTTCGCGAGCAATCAGCCCCAGCATTTT | CASYREFASNQPQHF | TRBJ1-5 | few | TRBV6-7 | .
TGTGCCAGCTCACCACAGGGCCCCCCTGGTAATCAGCCCCAGCATTTT | CASSPQGPPGNQPQHF | TRBJ1-5 | few | TRBV18 | .
TGTGCCAGCAGTTACCTGAGACTGGATGTAGGCAAAAACATTCAGTACTTC | CASSYLRLDVGKNIQYF | TRBJ2-4 | . | TRBV6-5 | .
TGTGCCAGCGGCGGGAGGGCAGGAACCGATGAGCAGTTCTTC | CASGGRAGTDEQFF | TRBJ2-1 | few | TRBV3-1 | TRBD2
TGCGCCAGCACCCTGGGACAGGGGACCGGGGAGCTGTTTTTT | CASTLGQGTGELFF | TRBJ2-2 | . | TRBV5-1 | TRBD1
TGTGCCAGCAGCCAAGAGGTTTGGGCTAGCCTCAGCACAGATACGCAGTATTTT | CASSQEVWASLSTDTQYF | TRBJ2-3 | . | TRBV14 | .
TGTGCCAGCAACTCAGGGGCCACAAAGAAAGATACGCAGTATTTT | CASNSGATKKDTQYF | TRBJ2-3 | . | TRBV5-4 | .
TGTGCCAGCAGCTCGGGACTGAGCTCTGGAAACACCATATATTTT | CASSSGLSSGNTIYF | TRBJ1-3 | many | TRBV12-3/TRBV12-4 | .
TGTGCCACCAGCAGAGGCCAGGGCACCGGGGAGCTGTTTTTT | CATSRGQGTGELFF | TRBJ2-2 | few | TRBV15 | .
TGTGCCAGCAGACGGACTAGCGGGACCAAGACAGAGACCCAGTACTTC | CASRRTSGTKTETQYF | TRBJ2-5 | . | TRBV11-3 | TRBD2
TGTGCCAGCAGTGAAATGGGACAGATATTGTACGAGCAGTACTTC | CASSEMGQILYEQYF | TRBJ2-7 | few | TRBV6-1 | TRBD1
TGTGCCAGCACCCCTAGGACAGGGCGAGAGCAGTTCTTC | CASTPRTGREQFF | TRBJ2-1 | many | TRBV12-3/TRBV12-4 | TRBD1
TGTGCCAGCAGCTTAGCCCGACTGACTAGCGGGAGCATAGAAAATGAGCAGTTCTTC | CASSLARLTSGSIENEQFF | TRBJ2-1 | few | TRBV11-1 | TRBD2
TGTGCCAGCAGCCGGACCGGTCCTGGAAACACCATATATTTT | CASSRTGPGNTIYF | TRBJ1-3 | . | TRBV14 | .
TGTGCCAGCAGCTTAAAACGGCAGGGGGGTGCCTACGAGCAGTACTTC | CASSLKRQGGAYEQYF | TRBJ2-7 | . | TRBV5-5 | .
TGCAGCGTTGCTGGCAGAGCCTACGAGCAGTACTTC | CSVAGRAYEQYF | TRBJ2-7 | few | TRBV29-1 | .
TGTGCCAGCCGTAGCGGAAAGACCGGGGAGCTGTTTTTT | CASRSGKTGELFF | TRBJ2-2 | . | TRBV18 | .
TGTGCCAGCAGCCCTGGTCGGAGACCGAAGCGCACAGATACGCAGTATTTT | CASSPGRRPKRTDTQYF | TRBJ2-3 | many | TRBV7-3 | .
TGCGCCAGCAGCGGACAGGGGGCTGGAGCAGATACGCAGTATTTT | CASSGQGAGADTQYF | TRBJ2-3 | few | TRBV5-1 | TRBD1
TGCAGTGCTAGAGATCTTCAGATTTTCGAGCAGTACTTC | CSARDLQIFEQYF | TRBJ2-7 | . | TRBV20-1 | .
TGTGCCAGCAGCACATCCCGGGACAGGGGGCTCTCGAACACTGAAGCTTTCTTT | CASSTSRDRGLSNTEAFF | TRBJ1-1 | . | TRBV5-5 | TRBD1
TGCAGCGTTGAGAGAGGGTCCGGGTTCGGGGGCAACGAGCAGTACTTC | CSVERGSGFGGNEQYF | TRBJ2-7 | . | TRBV29-1 | .
TGTGCCAGCAGCGTAGGGGCGGGGAGGGGAGATACGCAGTATTTT | CASSVGAGRGDTQYF | TRBJ2-3 | few | TRBV9 | TRBD2